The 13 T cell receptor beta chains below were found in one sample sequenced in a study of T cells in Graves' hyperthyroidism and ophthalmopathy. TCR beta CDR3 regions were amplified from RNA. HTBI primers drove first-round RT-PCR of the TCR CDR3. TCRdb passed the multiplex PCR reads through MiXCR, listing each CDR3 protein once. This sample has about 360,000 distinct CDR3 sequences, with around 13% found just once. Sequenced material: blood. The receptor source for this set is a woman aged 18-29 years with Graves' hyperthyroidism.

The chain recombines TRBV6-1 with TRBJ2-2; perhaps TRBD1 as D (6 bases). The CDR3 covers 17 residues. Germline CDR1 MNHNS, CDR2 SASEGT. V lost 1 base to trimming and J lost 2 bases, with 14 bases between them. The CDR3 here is CASSEGEWTVNTGELFF. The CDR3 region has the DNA TGTGCCAGCAGTGAAGGGGAATGGACAGTTAACACCGGGGAGCTGTTTTTT.

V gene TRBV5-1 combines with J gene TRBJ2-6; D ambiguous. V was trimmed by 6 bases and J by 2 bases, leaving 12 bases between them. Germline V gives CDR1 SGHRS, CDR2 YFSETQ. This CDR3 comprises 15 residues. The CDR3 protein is CASKVESPGANVLTF. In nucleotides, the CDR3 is TGCGCCAGCAAAGTCGAGAGCCCTGGGGCCAACGTCCTGACTTTC.

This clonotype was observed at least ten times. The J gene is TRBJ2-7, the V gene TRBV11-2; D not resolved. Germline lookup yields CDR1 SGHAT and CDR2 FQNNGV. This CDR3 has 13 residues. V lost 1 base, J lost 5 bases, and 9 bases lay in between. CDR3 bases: TGTGCCAGCAGCTTAGCGAGGTCCGACGAGCAGTACTTC. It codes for CASSLARSDEQYF.

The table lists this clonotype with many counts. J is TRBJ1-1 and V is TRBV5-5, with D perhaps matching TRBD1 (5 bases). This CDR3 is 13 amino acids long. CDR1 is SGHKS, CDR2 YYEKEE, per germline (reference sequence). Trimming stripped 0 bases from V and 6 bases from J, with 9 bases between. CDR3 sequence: CASSLAGNAEAFF. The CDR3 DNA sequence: TGTGCCAGCAGCTTGGCAGGGAATGCTGAAGCTTTCTTT.

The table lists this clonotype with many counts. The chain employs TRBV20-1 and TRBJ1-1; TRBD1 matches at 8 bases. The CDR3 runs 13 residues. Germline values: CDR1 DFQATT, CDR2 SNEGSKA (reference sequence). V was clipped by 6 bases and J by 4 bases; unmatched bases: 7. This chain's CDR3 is CSARGQAATEAFF. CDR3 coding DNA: TGCAGTGCCAGGGGACAGGCGGCCACTGAAGCTTTCTTT.

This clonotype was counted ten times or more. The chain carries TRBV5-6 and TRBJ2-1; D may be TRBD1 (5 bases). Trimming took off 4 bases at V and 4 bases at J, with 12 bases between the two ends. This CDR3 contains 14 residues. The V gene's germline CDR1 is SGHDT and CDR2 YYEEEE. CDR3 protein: CASSARNRYNEQFF. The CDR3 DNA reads TGTGCCAGCAGCGCACGGAACAGGTACAATGAGCAGTTCTTC. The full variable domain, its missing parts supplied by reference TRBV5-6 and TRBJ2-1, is DAGVTQSPTHLIKTRGQQVTLRCSPKSGHDTVSWYQQALGQGPQFIFQYYEEEERQRGNFPDRFSGHQFPNYSSELNVNALLLGDSALYLCASSARNRYNEQFFGPGTRLTVL.

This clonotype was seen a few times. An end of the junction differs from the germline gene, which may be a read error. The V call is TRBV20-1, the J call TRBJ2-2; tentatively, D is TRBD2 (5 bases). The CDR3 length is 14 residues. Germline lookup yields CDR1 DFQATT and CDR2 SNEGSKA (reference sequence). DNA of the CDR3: TGCAGTGCTAGGGACTCCTGGAACACCAGGGAGCTGTTTTTT. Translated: CSARDSWNTRELFF.

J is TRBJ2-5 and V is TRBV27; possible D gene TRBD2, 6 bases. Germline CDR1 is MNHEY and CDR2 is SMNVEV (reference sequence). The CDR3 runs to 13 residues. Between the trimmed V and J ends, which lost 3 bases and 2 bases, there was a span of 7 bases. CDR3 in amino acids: CASSLTSQETQYF. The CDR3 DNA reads TGTGCCAGCAGTTTGACTAGTCAAGAGACCCAGTACTTC.

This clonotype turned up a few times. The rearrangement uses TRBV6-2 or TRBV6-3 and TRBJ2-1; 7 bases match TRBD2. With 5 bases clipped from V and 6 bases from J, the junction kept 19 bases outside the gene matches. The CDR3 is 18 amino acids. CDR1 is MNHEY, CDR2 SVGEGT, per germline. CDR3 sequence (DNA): TGTGCCAGCAGTCCCCCGCCGACTAGCTCATTTACTTTCAATGAGCAGTTCTTC. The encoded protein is CASSPPPTSSFTFNEQFF.

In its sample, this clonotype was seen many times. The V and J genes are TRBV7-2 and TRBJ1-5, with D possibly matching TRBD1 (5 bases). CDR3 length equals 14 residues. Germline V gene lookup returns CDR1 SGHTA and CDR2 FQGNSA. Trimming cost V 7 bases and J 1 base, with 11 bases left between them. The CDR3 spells CASTQGESNQPQHF. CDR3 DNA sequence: TGTGCCAGCACCCAAGGGGAGAGCAATCAGCCCCAGCATTTT.

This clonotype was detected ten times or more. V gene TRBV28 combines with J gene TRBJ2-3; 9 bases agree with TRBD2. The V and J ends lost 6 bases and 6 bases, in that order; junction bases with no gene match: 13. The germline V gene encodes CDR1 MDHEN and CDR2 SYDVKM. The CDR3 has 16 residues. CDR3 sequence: CASSLLRNAGGDTQYF. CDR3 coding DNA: TGTGCCAGCAGCCTCCTGAGGAATGCGGGGGGGGATACGCAGTATTTT. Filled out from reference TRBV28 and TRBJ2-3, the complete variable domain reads DVKVTQSSRYLVKRTGEKVFLECVQDMDHENMFWYRQDPGLGLRLIYFSYDVKMKEKGDIPEGYSVSREKKERFSLILESASTNQTSMYLCASSLLRNAGGDTQYFGPGTRLTVL.

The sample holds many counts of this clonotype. CDR3 in amino acids: CSARPSAGQGDYEQYF. The CDR3, as DNA: TGCAGTGCTAGACCGTCCGCGGGACAGGGTGACTACGAGCAGTACTTC. V usage is TRBV20-1 and J usage is TRBJ2-7; 9 positions agree with TRBD1. The trim removed 2 bases at V and 3 bases at J, leaving 11 bases unmatched. Germline V CDR1 and CDR2: DFQATT, SNEGSKA (reference sequence). The CDR3 is 16 residues long.

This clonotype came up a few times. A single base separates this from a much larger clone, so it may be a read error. The CDR3 DNA follows: TGTGCCAGCAAGGGATCATGGGGGACTGAAGCTTTCTTT. Protein sequence: CASKGSWGTEAFF. The chain links TRBV12-3 or TRBV12-4 to TRBJ1-1, with D perhaps matching TRBD1 (5 bases). The CDR3 sequence is 13 residues long. Trimming shortened V by 7 bases and J by 5 bases, and 14 bases separated the two germline ends.